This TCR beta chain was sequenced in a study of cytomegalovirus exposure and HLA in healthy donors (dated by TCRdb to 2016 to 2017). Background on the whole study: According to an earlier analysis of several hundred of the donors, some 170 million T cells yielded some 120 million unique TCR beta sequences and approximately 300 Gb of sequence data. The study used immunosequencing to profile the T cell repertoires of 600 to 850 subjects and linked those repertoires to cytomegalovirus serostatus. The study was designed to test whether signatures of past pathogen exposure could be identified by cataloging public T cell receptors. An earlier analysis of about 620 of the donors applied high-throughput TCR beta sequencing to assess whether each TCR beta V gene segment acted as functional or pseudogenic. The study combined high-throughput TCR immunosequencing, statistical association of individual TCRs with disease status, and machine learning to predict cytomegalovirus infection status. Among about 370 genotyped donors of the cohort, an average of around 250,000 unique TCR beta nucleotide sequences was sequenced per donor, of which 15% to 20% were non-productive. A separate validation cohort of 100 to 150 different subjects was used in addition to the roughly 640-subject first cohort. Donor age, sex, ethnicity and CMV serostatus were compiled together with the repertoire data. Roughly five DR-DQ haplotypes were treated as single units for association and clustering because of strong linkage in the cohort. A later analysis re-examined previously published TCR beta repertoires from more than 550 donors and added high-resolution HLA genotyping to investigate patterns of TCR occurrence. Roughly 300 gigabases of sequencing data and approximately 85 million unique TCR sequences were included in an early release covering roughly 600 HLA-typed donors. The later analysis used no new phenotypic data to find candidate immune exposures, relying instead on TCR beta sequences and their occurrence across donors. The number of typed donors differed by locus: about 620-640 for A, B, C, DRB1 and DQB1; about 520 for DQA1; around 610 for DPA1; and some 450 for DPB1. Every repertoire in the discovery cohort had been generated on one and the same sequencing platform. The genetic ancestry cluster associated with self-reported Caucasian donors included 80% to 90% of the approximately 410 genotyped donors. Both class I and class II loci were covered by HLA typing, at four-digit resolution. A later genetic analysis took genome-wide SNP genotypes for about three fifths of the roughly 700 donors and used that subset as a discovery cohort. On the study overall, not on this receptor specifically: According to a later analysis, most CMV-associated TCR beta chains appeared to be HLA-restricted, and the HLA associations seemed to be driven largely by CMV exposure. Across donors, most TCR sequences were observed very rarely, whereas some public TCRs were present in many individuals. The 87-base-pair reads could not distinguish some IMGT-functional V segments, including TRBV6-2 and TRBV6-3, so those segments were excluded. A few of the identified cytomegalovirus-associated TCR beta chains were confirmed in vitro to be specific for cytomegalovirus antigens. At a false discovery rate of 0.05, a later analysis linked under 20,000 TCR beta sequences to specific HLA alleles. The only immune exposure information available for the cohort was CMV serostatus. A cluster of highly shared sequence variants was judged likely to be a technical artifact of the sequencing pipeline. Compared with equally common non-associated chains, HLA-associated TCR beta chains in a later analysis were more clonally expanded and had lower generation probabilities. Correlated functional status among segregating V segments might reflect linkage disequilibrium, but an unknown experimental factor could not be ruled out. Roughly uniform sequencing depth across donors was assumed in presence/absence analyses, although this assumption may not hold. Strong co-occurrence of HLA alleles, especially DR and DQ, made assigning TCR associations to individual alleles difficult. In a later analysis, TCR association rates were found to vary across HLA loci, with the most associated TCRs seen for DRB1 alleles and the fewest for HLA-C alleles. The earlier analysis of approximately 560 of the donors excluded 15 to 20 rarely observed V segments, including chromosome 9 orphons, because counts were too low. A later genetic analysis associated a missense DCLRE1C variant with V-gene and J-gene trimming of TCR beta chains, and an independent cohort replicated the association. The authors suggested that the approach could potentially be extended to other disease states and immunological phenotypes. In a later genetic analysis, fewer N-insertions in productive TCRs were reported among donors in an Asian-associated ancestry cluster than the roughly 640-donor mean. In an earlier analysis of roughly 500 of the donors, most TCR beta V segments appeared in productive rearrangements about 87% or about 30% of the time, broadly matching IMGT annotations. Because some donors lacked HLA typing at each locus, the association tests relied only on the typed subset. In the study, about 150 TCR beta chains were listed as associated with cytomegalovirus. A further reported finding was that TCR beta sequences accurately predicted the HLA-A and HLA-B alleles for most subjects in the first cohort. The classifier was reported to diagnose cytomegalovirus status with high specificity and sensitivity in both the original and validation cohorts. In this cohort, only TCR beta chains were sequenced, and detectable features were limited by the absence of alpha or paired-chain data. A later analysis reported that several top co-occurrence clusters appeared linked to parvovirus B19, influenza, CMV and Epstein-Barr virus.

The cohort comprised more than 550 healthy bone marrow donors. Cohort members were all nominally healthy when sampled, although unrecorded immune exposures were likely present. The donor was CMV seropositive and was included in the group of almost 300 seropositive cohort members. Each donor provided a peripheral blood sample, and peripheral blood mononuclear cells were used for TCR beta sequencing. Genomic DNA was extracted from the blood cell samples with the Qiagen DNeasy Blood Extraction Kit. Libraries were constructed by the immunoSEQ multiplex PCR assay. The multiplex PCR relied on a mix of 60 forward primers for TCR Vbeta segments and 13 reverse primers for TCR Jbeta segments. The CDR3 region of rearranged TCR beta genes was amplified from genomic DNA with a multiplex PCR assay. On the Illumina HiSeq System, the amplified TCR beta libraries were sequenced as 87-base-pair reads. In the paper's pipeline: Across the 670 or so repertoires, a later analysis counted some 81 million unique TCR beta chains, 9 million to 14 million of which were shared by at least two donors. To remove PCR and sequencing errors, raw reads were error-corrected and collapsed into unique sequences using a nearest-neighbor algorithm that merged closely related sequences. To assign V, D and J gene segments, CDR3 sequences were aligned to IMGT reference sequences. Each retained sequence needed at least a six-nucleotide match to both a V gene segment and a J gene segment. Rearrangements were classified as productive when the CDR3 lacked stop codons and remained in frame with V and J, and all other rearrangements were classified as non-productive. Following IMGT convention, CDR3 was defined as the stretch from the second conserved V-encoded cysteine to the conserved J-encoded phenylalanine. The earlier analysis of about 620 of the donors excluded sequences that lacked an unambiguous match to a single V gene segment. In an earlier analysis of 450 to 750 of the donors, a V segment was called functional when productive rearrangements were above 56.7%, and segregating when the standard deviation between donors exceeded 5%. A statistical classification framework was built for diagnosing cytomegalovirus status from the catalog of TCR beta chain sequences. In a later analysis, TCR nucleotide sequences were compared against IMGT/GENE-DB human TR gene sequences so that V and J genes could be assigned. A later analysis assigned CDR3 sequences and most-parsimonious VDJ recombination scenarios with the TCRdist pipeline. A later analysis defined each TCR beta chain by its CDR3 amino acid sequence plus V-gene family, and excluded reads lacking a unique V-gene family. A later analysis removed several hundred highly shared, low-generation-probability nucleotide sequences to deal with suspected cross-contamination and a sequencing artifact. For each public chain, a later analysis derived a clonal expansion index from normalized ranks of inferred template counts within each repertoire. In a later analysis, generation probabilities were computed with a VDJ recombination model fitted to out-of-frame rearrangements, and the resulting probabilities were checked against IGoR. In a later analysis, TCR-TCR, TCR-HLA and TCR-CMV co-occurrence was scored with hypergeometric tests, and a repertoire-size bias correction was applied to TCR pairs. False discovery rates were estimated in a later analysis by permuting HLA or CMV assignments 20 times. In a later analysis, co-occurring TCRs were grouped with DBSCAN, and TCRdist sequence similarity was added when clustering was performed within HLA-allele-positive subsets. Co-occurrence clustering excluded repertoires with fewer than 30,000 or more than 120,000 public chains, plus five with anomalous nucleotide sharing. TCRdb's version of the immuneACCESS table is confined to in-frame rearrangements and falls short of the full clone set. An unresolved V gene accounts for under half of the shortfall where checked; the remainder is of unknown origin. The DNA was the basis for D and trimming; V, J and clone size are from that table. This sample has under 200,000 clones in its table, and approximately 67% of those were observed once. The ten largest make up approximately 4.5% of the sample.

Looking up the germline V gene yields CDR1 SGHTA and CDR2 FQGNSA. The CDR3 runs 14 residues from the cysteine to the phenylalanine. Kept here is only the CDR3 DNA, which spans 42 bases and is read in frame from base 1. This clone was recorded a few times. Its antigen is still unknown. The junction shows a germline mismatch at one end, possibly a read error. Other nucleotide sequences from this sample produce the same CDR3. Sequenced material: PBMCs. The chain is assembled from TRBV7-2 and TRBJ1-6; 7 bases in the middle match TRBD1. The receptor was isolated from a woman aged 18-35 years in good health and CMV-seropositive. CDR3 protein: CASSLGQVNSPLHF. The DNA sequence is TGCGCCAGCAGCCTCGGACAGGTCAATTCACCCCTCCACTTT.